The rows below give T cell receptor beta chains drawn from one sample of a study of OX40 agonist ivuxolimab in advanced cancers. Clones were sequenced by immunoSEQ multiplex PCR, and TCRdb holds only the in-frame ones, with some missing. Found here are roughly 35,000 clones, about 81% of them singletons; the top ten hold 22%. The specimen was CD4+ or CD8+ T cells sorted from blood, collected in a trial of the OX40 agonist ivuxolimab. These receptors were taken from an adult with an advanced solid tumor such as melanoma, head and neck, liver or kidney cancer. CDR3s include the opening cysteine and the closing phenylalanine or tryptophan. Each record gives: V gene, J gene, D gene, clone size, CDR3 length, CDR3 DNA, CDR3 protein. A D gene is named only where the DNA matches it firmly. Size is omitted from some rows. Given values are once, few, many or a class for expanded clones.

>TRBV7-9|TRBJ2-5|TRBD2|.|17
TGTGCCAGCAGCCCCCTCTTGCTAGCGGGAGGTGGAGAGACCCAGTACTTC
CASSPLLLAGGGETQYF
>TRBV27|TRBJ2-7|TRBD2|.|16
TGTGCCAGCAGTTCCATGATGGCGGGAGGTTCGTACGAGCAGTACTTC
CASSSMMAGGSYEQYF
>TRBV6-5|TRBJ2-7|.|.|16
TGTGCCAGCAGTTACCACTCACAGGGATTCTCCTACGAGCAGTACTTC
CASSYHSQGFSYEQYF
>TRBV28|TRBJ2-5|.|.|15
TGTGCCAGCAGTACGTGGGGGGGGGCCTGGGAGACCCAGTACTTC
CASSTWGGAWETQYF
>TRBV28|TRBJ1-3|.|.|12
TGTGCCAGCAGTTTACCGGGAAACACCATATATTTT
CASSLPGNTIYF
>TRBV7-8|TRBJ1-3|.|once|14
TGTGCCAGCAGCTTAGCAGGGGCTGGAAACACCATATATTTT
CASSLAGAGNTIYF
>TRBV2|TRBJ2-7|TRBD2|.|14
TGTGCCAGCAGAGTAGCGGGGGGGCGGAACGAGCAGTACTTC
CASRVAGGRNEQYF
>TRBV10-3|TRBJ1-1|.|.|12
TGTGCCTCCCGGGGGCCGAACACTGAAGCTTTCTTT
CASRGPNTEAFF
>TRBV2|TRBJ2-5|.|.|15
TGTGCCAGCAGTGAAGGGGGGCTGGGGGGAGAGACCCAGTACTTC
CASSEGGLGGETQYF
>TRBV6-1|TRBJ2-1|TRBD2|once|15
TGTGCCAGCAGAGCGGGACTAGCGGGGAACAATGAGCAGTTCTTC
CASRAGLAGNNEQFF
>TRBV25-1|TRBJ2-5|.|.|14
TGTGCCAGCAGCCTTAGGAAAGGGAAAGAGACCCAGTACTTC
CASSLRKGKETQYF
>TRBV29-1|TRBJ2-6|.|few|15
TGCAGCGTTGAAGATCTCAGGGTTGGGGCCAACGTCCTGACTTTC
CSVEDLRVGANVLTF
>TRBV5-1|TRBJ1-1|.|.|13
TGCGCCAGCAGCTTGACCCAGAACACTGAAGCTTTCTTT
CASSLTQNTEAFF
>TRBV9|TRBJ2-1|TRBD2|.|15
TGTGCCAGCAGCGAAACTAGCGGGAATTACAATGAGCAGTTCTTC
CASSETSGNYNEQFF
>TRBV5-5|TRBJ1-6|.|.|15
TGTGCCAGCAGCTTGCGAGGGATTGGAAATTCACCCCTCCACTTT
CASSLRGIGNSPLHF
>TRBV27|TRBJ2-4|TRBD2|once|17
TGTGCCAGCATCACACTATCGAGCGGGAATGCCAAAAACATTCAGTACTTC
CASITLSSGNAKNIQYF
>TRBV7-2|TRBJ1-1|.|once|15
TGTGCCAGCACCCTGGGGTCAGGGTGGGACACTGAAGCTTTCTTT
CASTLGSGWDTEAFF
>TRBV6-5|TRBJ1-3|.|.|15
TGTGCCAGCACCGATTGGGCCAACTCTGGAAACACCATATATTTT
CASTDWANSGNTIYF
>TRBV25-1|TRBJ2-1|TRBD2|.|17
TGTGCCAGCAGTGAGGGGGCTAGTAGCGGGAGGGCCCATGAGCAGTTCTTC
CASSEGASSGRAHEQFF
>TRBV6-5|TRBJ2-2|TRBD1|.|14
TGTGCCAGCAGCCAGGGGGCGCGGACCGGGGAGCTGTTTTTT
CASSQGARTGELFF
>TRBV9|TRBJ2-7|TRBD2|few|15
TGTGCCAGCAGCCCCTGGACTAGCGTTATCGACGAGCAGTACTTC
CASSPWTSVIDEQYF
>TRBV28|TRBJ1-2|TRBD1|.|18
TGTGCCAGCAGCCCCCTTGTAGGAAGGACAGGGCCCTCCTATGGCTACACCTTC
CASSPLVGRTGPSYGYTF
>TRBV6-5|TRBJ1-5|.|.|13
TGTGCCAGCAGTGAAGAGGGGAGACAGCCCCAGCATTTT
CASSEEGRQPQHF
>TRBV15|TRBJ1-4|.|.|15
TGTGCCACCAGCAGAGAAGCGCGGAGTAGCCAAAAACTGTTTTTT
CATSREARSSQKLFF
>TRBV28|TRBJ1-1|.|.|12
TGTGCCAGCAGCAGTTCCCTCACTGAAGCTTTCTTT
CASSSSLTEAFF
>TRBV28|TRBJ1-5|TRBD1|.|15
TGTGCCAGCAGTTTAAGGGGGCACAGCAATCAGCCCCAGCATTTT
CASSLRGHSNQPQHF
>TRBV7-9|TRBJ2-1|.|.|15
TGTGCCAGCAGCGTGATACAGGGATCGCACAATGAGCAGTTCTTC
CASSVIQGSHNEQFF
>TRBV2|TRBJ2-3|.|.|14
TGTGCCAGCAGTGAAGTTGGAGGCACAGATACGCAGTATTTT
CASSEVGGTDTQYF
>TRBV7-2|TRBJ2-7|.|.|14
TGTGCCAGCAGCTTAGTCCGGGCCCCCTACGAGCGGTACTTC
CASSLVRAPYERYF
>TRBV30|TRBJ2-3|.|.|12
TGTGCCTGGAGTGTAAATGGGAATACGCAGTATTTT
CAWSVNGNTQYF
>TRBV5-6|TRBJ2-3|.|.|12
TGTGCCAGCAGCTTCGCCACAGATACGCAGTATTTT
CASSFATDTQYF
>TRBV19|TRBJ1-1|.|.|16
TGTGCCAGTAGTATAGATCCCCAGTGGATGAACACTGAAGCTTTCTTT
CASSIDPQWMNTEAFF
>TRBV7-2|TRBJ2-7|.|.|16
TGTGCCAGCAGCTTAGCGCAGGTAACAGGGAGGGGCGAGCAGTACTTC
CASSLAQVTGRGEQYF
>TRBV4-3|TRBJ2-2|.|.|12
TGCGCCAGCAGCCGATCCACCGGGGAGCTGTTTTTT
CASSRSTGELFF
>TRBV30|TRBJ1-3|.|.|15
TGTGCCTGGACCCCCCAGGCTAGCTCTGGAAACACCATATATTTT
CAWTPQASSGNTIYF
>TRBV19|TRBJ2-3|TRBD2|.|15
TGTGCCAGTAGTGTGGGTGAGCGGGACCGGGATACGCAGTATTTT
CASSVGERDRDTQYF
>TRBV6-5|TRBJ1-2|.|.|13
TGTGCCAGCAGAGGGACCCGACATTATGGCTACACCTTC
CASRGTRHYGYTF
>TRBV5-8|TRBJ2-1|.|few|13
TGTGCCAGCAGCTTGGTGCAGGGCGTTAGGGAGTTCTTC
CASSLVQGVREFF
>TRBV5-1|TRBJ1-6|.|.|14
TGCGCCAGCAGCTTGGAGCTCGGGCGCTCACCCCTCCACTTT
CASSLELGRSPLHF
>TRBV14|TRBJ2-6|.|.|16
TGTGCCAGCAGCCCTCTCGTGGGGACTGGGGCCAACGTCCTGACTTTC
CASSPLVGTGANVLTF
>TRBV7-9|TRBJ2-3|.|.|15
TGTGCCAGCAGCCTAAGACCGTCGGTCACAGATACGCAGTATTTT
CASSLRPSVTDTQYF
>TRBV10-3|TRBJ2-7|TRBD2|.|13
TGTGCCATCCTTCTGAAGCGGGAGGGCGGGCAGTACTTC
CAILLKREGGQYF
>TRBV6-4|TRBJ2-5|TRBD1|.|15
TGTGCCAGCAGTGACCTAGACAGGGGGCAAGAGACCCAGTACTTC
CASSDLDRGQETQYF
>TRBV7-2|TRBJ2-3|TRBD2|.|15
TGTGCCAGCAGCCGGGACTATTCGTTCACAGATACGCAGTATTTT
CASSRDYSFTDTQYF
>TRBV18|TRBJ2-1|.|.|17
TGTGCCAGCTCACCAATCGAGGCAGGGAGAATCAACAATGAGCAGTTCTTC
CASSPIEAGRINNEQFF
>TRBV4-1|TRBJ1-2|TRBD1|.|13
TGCGCCAGCAGCTTTGCAGGGGGCGGTGGCTACACCTTC
CASSFAGGGGYTF
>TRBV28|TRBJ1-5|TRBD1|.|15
TGTGCCAGCACCCGGTCACAGGGGTCAATTCAGCCCCAGCATTTT
CASTRSQGSIQPQHF
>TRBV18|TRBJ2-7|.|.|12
TGTGCCAGCTCTCTCAGCTCCTACGAGCAGTACTTC
CASSLSSYEQYF
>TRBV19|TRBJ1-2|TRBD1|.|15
TGTGCCAGTAGTCCCGGGACAGGGTTAAACTATGGCTACACCTTC
CASSPGTGLNYGYTF
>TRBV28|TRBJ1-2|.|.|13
TGTGCCAGCAGGTCACCGGGGCCGAAGGGCTACACCTTC
CASRSPGPKGYTF
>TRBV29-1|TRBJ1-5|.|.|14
TGCAGCGCGTCACAAATCAATAGCAATCAGCCCCAGCATTTT
CSASQINSNQPQHF